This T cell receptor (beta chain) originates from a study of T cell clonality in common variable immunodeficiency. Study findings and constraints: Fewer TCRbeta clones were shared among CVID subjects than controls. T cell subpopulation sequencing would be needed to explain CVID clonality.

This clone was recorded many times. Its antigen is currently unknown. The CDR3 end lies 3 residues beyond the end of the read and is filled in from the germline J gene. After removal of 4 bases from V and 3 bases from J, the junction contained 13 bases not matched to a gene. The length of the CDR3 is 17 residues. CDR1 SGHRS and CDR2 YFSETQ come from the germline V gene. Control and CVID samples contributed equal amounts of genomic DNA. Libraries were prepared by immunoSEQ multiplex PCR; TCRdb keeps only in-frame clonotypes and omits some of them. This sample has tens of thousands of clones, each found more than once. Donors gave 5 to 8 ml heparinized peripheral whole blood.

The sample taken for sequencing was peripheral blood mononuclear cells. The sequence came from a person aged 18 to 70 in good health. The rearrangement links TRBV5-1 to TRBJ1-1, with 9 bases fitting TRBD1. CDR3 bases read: TGCGCCAGCAGCCCCACCGACAGGGGGACTTCGTACACTGAA. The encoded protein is CASSPTDRGTSYTE. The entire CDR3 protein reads CASSPTDRGTSYTEAFF.